The rows below give T cell receptor beta chains drawn from one sample of a study of T cell responses to AZD1222 COVID-19 vaccine. The assay was immunoSEQ multiplex PCR, and TCRdb's table has in-frame clones only and misses some. The table has some 150,000 clones, about 90% seen once. The sequences come from peripheral blood, collected on day 0 of AZD1222 vaccination. These receptor sequences come from an adult in good health. Each CDR3 is given with its conserved first and last residue. D genes are given only for firm matches. The listing skips clone size in some rows; elsewhere it reads once, few, many or a size class.

TRBV25-1,TRBJ1-4,.,.,CASSQGLSEKLFF,TGTGCCAGCAGCCAGGGACTTAGTGAAAAACTGTTTTTT
TRBV2,TRBJ1-5,.,.,CASKARGQPQHF,TGTGCCAGCAAGGCCCGCGGACAGCCCCAGCATTTT
TRBV9,TRBJ2-6,.,.,CASSRGANVLTF,TGTGCCAGCAGCCGGGGGGCTAACGTCCTGACTTTC
TRBV4-2,TRBJ2-6,.,.,CASSQPTGTGANVLTF,TGTGCCAGCAGCCAACCCACAGGGACTGGGGCCAACGTCCTGACTTTC
TRBV19,TRBJ1-2,TRBD1,.,CASSHYTGGKRSGYTF,TGTGCCAGTAGTCACTACACAGGGGGCAAGAGGAGTGGCTACACCTTC
TRBV29-1,TRBJ2-1,TRBD2,.,CSVAGLAGTPASSYNEQFF,TGCAGCGTTGCGGGACTAGCGGGGACACCGGCCAGCTCCTACAATGAGCAGTTCTTC
TRBV27,TRBJ2-3,TRBD2,.,CASSPTLAEALTDTQYF,TGTGCCAGCAGTCCCACACTAGCGGAGGCCCTCACAGATACGCAGTATTTT
TRBV7-2,TRBJ2-1,TRBD1,.,CASSQGGRYNEQFF,TGTGCCAGCAGTCAAGGGGGCAGATACAATGAGCAGTTCTTC
TRBV9,TRBJ2-5,TRBD2,.,CASSPRLAGVRETQYF,TGTGCCAGCAGCCCAAGACTAGCGGGAGTCCGGGAGACCCAGTACTTC
TRBV2,TRBJ2-1,.,.,CASSVSRGGSYNEQFF,TGTGCCAGCAGTGTTTCAAGGGGGGGATCCTACAATGAGCAGTTCTTC
TRBV28,TRBJ1-2,.,.,CATLTGRLGGYTF,TGTGCCACTCTGACAGGCCGTTTGGGTGGCTACACCTTC
TRBV2,TRBJ1-2,.,.,CASSYGPRGGYTF,TGTGCCAGCAGCTACGGACCAAGGGGTGGCTACACCTTC
TRBV11-2,TRBJ1-2,.,.,CASSPRVGYGYTF,TGTGCCAGCAGCCCCAGGGTAGGCTATGGCTACACCTTC
TRBV11-2,TRBJ2-1,.,once,CASIKQGLEEDEQFF,TGTGCCAGTATCAAACAGGGCCTTGAGGAGGATGAGCAGTTCTTC